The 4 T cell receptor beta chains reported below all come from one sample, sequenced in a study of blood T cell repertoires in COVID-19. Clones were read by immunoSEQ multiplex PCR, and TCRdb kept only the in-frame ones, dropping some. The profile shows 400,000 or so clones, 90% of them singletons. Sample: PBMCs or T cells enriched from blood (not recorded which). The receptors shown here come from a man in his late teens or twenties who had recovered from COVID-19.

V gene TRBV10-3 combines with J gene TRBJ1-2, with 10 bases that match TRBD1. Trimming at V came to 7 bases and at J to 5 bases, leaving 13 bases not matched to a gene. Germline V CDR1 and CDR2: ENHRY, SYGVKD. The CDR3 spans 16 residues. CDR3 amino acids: CAINRDRGVGGYGYTF. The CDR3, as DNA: TGTGCCATCAACCGGGACAGGGGAGTGGGGGGATATGGCTACACCTTC.

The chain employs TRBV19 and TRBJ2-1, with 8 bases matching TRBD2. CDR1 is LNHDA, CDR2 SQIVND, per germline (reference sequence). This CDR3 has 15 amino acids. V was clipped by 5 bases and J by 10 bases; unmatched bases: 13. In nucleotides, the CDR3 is TGTGCCAGTAGTTCGATCAGCGGGGGCCGTTTCGAGCAGTTCTTC. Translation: CASSSISGGRFEQFF.

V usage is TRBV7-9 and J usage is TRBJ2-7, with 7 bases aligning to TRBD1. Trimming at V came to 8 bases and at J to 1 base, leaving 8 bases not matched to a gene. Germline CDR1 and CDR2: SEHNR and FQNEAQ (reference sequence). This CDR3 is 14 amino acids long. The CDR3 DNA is TGTGCCAGCGCGAGGACAGGTGGATCCTACGAGCAGTACTTC. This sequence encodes CASARTGGSYEQYF.

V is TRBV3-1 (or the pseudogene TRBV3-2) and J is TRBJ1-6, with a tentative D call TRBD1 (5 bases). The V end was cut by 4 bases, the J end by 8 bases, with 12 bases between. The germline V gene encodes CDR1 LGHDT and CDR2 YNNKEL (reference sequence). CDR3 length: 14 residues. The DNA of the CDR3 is TGTGCCAGCAGCCCCGGGGACTTGGATTCACCCCTCCACTTT. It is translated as CASSPGDLDSPLHF.